This T cell receptor beta chain was sequenced during a study of shared clonotypes between healthy human individuals (TCRdb year 2020). Concerning the study at large: The cohort comprised a couple of women and a few men aged 18 to 49 years. For each donor, three plates each were used for CD4 naive and CD4 memory, two plates were used for CD8 naive, and one plate was used for CD8 memory. Blood TCR repertoires of five healthy adults were deeply sequenced to estimate repertoire size and the extent of clonotype sharing between individuals. Libraries were prepared and TCR repertoires were sequenced by different laboratories using diverse techniques, in order to increase sequencing depth and limit assay-specific biases. Between about 0.85 and 9.5 billion PBMCs per donor were obtained by leukapheresis. Overall results and qualifications from the work: Higher generation probabilities were observed for clonotypes shared by all four sorted-subset donors than for non-shared clonotypes. Naive subsets generally had larger estimated clonotype richness than memory subsets. About 5% of naive CD4, 3.5% of naive CD8, roughly 2.5% of memory CD4, and 0.4% of memory CD8 clonotypes were shared across several donors. Pairwise subsampling indicated that sequencing depth was expected to affect the degree of clonotype sharing among donors. Sampling was restricted to blood, and TCR repertoires in tissue are likely to differ from TCR repertoires in blood. The small number of donors limited the genetic and exposure-history diversity represented. Even with the large sequencing depth, rarefaction of the sorted-subset datasets indicated that sequencing was incomplete.

CD8 naive samples were obtained by positive selection for CCR7 among CD45RO-negative cells, yielding a CD45RA+CCR7+ population from which TemRA cells were excluded. The donors were healthy, HIV-negative adults with no recently reported acute infections or vaccinations. Every donor was a Caucasian adult living in Nashville, Tennessee, USA. Blood was collected by leukapheresis, and PBMCs were isolated by Ficoll-Histopaque density gradient centrifugation and then cryopreserved in liquid nitrogen vapor phase. Analytical flow cytometry was used to check the purity and quantity of each magnetically sorted T cell population. Genomic DNA was isolated from every sorted fraction and measured by UV absorbance on a Nanodrop 2000c. Details on this clone: The clone's antigen remains unknown. No much larger clonotype is one base removed from it; base qualities were not supplied. This CDR3 is also generated by other DNA sequences in the sample.

Using the deep immunoSEQ assay, TCR CDR3 regions were amplified from genomic DNA by multiplex PCR. For each cell subset, the extracted genomic DNA was distributed evenly across all wells of several immunoSEQ 96-well plates, and each plate served as one replicate. For sorted subsets, about 200 ng genomic DNA, equal to 30,000 to 35,000 T cell genomes, was loaded into each replicate PCR. Purified libraries were measured with a Qubit 3.0 fluorometer, size-checked on a Bioanalyzer 2100, and measured again with the KAPA Library Quantification kit. Each immunoSEQ 96-well plate was sequenced on its own single-read 150-cycle Illumina NextSeq 550 flow cell. The original pipeline was this. Because the immunoSEQ output included only junctional sequences and no quality scores, the filtering could not be the same as the filtering used for full-length reads. To assign V/J genes and CDR3, sequences were annotated using PyIR, a Python wrapper for IgBLAST v1.9, with IMGT germline references. Any read was removed if the V/J assignment was weak (E-value above 1e-6), the CDR3 was missing, or the read contained stop codons, out-of-frame junctions, or ambiguous translated residues. V3J clonotypes were defined as sequences sharing an identical inferred V gene, J gene, and CDR3 amino acid sequence. The percentage overlap between two repertoires was calculated by dividing the number of shared unique clonotypes by the size of the smaller repertoire. Repertoire richness was assessed with RTK rarefaction, the Chao1 estimator, and Recon v2.1 estimates of unobserved clonotypes. For all TCRbeta clonotypes obtained by the gDNA method from several donors, generation probabilities were computed with OLGA. As stored in TCRdb, this immuneACCESS dataset retains in-frame rearrangements with V and J assigned. A fraction of the clones does not appear; measured against another copy, unresolved V genes explain less than half of the discrepancy, and the remainder lacks a known reason. That table furnishes V, J and clone size, whereas the DNA furnished D and trimming. The sample data list about 2 million clones, and less than 95% of these were observed just once. Approximately 1% of the sample belongs to the ten largest clones.

Reading from cysteine to phenylalanine, the CDR3 counts 13 amino acids. The entry retains the CDR3 DNA only, 39 bases that are in frame from base 1. Unmatched junction bases come to 0, with V trimmed by 0 bases and J by 5 bases. CDR1 and CDR2, looked up from the germline V gene (reference sequence), are LNHNV and YYDKDF. The rearranged segments are TRBV15 and TRBJ1-2; 7 middle bases align to TRBD1. The TCR was taken from a man between 18 and 35 years old in good health. The sequenced sample was naive CD8+ T cells sorted from blood. According to the study, the label for this sample's cell subset or site signals: CD45RA+CCR7+. The CDR3 reads as follows: CATSRETGYGYTF. At the DNA level, the sequence is TGTGCCACCAGCAGAGAGACAGGGTATGGCTACACCTTC.